The 14 T cell receptor beta chains below all came from one sample that was sequenced in a study of shared clonotypes between healthy human individuals. The naive CD8 population came from CD45RO-negative cells selected for CCR7, without terminally differentiated effector memory CD45RA+ cells. Profiled with immunoSEQ multiplex PCR; TCRdb holds only in-frame clones, not every one. The sample contains about 2.1 million clones, roughly 93% of which appear only once. Specimen: naive CD8+ T cells from PBMCs. These receptor sequences come from a man between 18 and 35 years old in good health. Some clones in this sample may be carry-over from other donors' samples.

A single count supports this clone. The rearrangement uses TRBV7-9 and TRBJ2-3, with 9 bases matching TRBD2. The germline V gene encodes CDR1 SEHNR and CDR2 FQNEAQ (reference sequence). This CDR3 comprises 17 residues. The V segment lost 0 bases and the J segment 4 bases; nucleotides outside the gene matches: 8. This CDR3 reads CASSLAPGGRASDTQYF. The CDR3 nucleotides read TGTGCCAGCAGCTTAGCCCCAGGCGGGAGGGCCTCAGATACGCAGTATTTT.

The chain has TRBV7-9 and TRBJ2-1, with D perhaps TRBD2 (5 bases). Germline V gives CDR1 SEHNR, CDR2 FQNEAQ (reference sequence). The CDR3 contains 14 residues. The germline V and J ends were trimmed by 5 bases and 5 bases, with 13 bases remaining between them. CDR3 amino acids: CASSPNGLNNEQFF. The CDR3 region has the DNA TGTGCCAGCAGCCCGAACGGACTGAACAATGAGCAGTTCTTC.

Only one count was recorded for this clone. The chain employs TRBV14 and TRBJ1-2; TRBD1 matches 10 bases. The length of the CDR3 is 16 residues. Germline trimming cut 0 bases from V and 7 bases from J; bases unmatched to any gene: 8. Germline CDR1 SGHDN, CDR2 FVKESK. The CDR3 bases are TGTGCCAGCAGCCAAGATTTGAGGGACAGGGGCGGTGGCTACACCTTC. This gives the protein CASSQDLRDRGGGYTF.

This CDR3 is CASSPRRDVTNEQFF. CDR3 nucleotide sequence: TGTGCCAGCTCACCACGGCGGGACGTTACCAATGAGCAGTTCTTC. The gene calls are TRBV18 and TRBJ2-1; the D gene is possibly TRBD2 (6 bases). Germline V gene sequence: CDR1 KGHSH, CDR2 LQKENI. The CDR3 is 15 amino acids. Trimming removed 1 base at V and 6 bases at J, with 13 bases between.

As DNA, the CDR3 is TGTGCCAGCAGCTTTCGCCAGGGGGCTCGCGGCTACACCTTC. Translation gives CASSFRQGARGYTF. V gene TRBV12-1 combines with J gene TRBJ1-2; the table's D call, TRBD1, has no DNA check behind it. TRBV12-1 corresponds to a pseudogene. This CDR3 is 14 amino acids long.

In nucleotides, the CDR3 is TGTGCCAGCAGACTCATAGCGGGAGGTAGCACAGATACGCAGTATTTT. Translating gives CASRLIAGGSTDTQYF. This chain links TRBV7-9 with TRBJ2-3; 10 bases match TRBD2. CDR3 length equals 16 residues. The J segment lost 0 bases and the V segment lost 6 bases, leaving 6 bases of the junction unmatched. Looked up from germline, CDR1 is SEHNR and CDR2 is FQNEAQ (reference sequence).

This chain links TRBV27 with TRBJ1-1, with D perhaps TRBD1 (5 bases). CDR1 is MNHEY, CDR2 SMNVEV, per germline (reference sequence). There are 13 residues in the CDR3. V was cut by 10 bases and J by 1 base, with 13 bases left in between. Here the CDR3 reads CAIRGVGNTEAFF. CDR3 coding DNA: TGTGCCATCCGAGGGGTGGGGAACACTGAAGCTTTCTTT.

The chain links TRBV11-2 to TRBJ2-1, with D possibly being TRBD2 (6 bases). V was shortened by 5 bases and J by 7 bases, with 12 bases between the two germline ends. This CDR3 has 13 residues. Per germline, CDR1 SGHAT and CDR2 FQNNGV. The CDR3 DNA reads TGTGCCAGCAGCCCGGGAGTGACGAATGAGCAGTTCTTC. As protein: CASSPGVTNEQFF.

On this clone: Other DNA variants within this sample encode the same CDR3. The rearrangement uses TRBV6-5 and TRBJ1-1; unclear D gene. The germline gives CDR1 MNHEY, CDR2 SVGAGI. V was pared by 0 bases and J by 1 base, with 9 bases between. The CDR3 length is 15 residues. This chain's CDR3 is CASSYSGGSNTEAFF. CDR3 nucleotide sequence: TGTGCCAGCAGTTACTCTGGAGGGTCGAACACTGAAGCTTTCTTT.

The V gene is TRBV25-1, the J gene TRBJ1-3; 8 bases fit TRBD1. Looked up from germline, CDR1 is MGHDK and CDR2 is SYGVNS. This CDR3 has 16 residues. V lost 4 bases and J lost 0; bases outside the gene matches: 5. CDR3 DNA: TGTGCCAGCAGTGGACAACAGGGGGTCTCTGGAAACACCATATATTTT. Translating it yields CASSGQQGVSGNTIYF. The full variable domain, completed using reference TRBV25-1 and TRBJ1-3, is EADIYQTPRYLVIGTGKKITLECSQTMGHDKMYWYQQDPGMELHLIHYSYGVNSTEKGDLSSESTVSRIRTEHFPLTLESARPSHTSQYLCASSGQQGVSGNTIYFGEGSWLTVV.

This chain joins TRBV4-2 and TRBJ1-1, with 8 bases that match TRBD1. Trimming at V came to 0 bases and at J to 0 bases, leaving 6 bases not matched to a gene. Germline-derived CDR1 and CDR2 are LGHNA and YNFKEQ. This CDR3 is 17 amino acids long. The CDR3 sequence is CASSQDWDRSMNTEAFF. Written as DNA, the CDR3 is TGTGCCAGCAGCCAAGATTGGGACAGGTCCATGAACACTGAAGCTTTCTTT.

This clone was seen once. The J gene is TRBJ1-5, the V gene TRBV9, with a weak D call TRBD1 (5 bases). The CDR3 runs 14 residues. CDR1 is SGDLS, CDR2 YYNGEE, per germline. Between the trimmed V and J ends, which lost 4 bases and 6 bases, there was a span of 14 bases. Here the CDR3 DNA reads TGTGCCAGCAGCCCATCGGGGGTGGGTCAGCCCCAGCATTTT. It is translated as CASSPSGVGQPQHF.

In nucleotides, the CDR3 is TGTGCCAGTAGGCGGGACTCCTCCGCCGATTACAATGAGCAGTTCTTC. It codes for CASRRDSSADYNEQFF. The chain carries TRBV19 and TRBJ2-1; D perhaps matches TRBD2 (6 bases). Germline V gene sequence: CDR1 LNHDA, CDR2 SQIVND (reference sequence). The V and J ends lost 6 bases and 4 bases respectively, with 19 bases between them. CDR3 length: 16 amino acids.

The V gene is TRBV7-6, the J gene TRBJ2-3; D is perhaps TRBD2 (5 bases). This CDR3 spans 14 amino acids. V lost 5 bases and J 2 bases, leaving 11 bases between the germline ends. The germline CDR1 and CDR2 sequences are SGHVS and FNYEAQ. CDR3 nucleotides: TGTGCCAGCAGCCCCGGGGTTGACACAGATACGCAGTATTTT. This sequence encodes CASSPGVDTDTQYF.